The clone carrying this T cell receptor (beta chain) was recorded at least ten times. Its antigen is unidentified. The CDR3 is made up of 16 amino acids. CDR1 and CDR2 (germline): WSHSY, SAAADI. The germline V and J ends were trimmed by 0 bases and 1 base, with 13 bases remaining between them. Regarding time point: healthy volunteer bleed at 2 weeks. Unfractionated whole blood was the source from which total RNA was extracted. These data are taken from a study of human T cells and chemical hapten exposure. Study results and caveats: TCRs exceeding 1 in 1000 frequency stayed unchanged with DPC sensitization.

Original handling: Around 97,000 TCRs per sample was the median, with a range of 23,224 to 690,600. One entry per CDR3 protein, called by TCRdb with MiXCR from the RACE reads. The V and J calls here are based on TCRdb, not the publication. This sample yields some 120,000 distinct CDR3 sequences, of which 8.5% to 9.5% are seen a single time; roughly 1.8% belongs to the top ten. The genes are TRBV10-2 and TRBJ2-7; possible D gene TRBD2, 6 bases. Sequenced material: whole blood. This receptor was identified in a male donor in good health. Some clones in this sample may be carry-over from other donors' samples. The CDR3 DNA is TGCGCCAGCAGTGAGTCTGGAGGGGCGTATTCCTACGAGCAGTACTTC. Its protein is CASSESGGAYSYEQYF.